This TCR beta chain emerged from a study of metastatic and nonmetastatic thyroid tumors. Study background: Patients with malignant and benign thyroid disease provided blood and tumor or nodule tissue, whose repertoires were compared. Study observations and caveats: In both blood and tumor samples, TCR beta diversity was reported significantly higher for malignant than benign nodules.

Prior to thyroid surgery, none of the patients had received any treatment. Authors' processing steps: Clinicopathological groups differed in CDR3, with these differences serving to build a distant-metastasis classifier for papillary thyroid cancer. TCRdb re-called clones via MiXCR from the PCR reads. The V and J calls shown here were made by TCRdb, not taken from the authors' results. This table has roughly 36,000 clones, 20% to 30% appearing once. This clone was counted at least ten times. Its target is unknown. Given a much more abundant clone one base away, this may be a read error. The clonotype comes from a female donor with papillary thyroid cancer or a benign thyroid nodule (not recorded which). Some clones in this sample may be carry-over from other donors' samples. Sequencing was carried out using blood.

The DNA of the CDR3 is TGTGCCAGCAGGCGGGAGGGAGGGACTGAGCAGTTCTTC. It yields the protein CASRREGGTEQFF. This chain connects TRBV12-3 or TRBV12-4 to TRBJ2-1; the match to TRBD2 covers 9 bases. CDR3 length: 13 amino acids. V lost 6 bases to trimming and J lost 9 bases; unmatched junction nucleotides: 6.